What follows describes a single TCR beta chain. Its specificity is unknown. The study ran its PCR with 60 Vbeta and 13 Jbeta primers. Here immunoSEQ multiplex PCR was the method, and the copy in TCRdb shows in-frame clones only, minus some. The table lists 150,000 to 200,000 clones. The trim removed 5 bases at V and 6 bases at J, leaving 13 bases unmatched. The length of the CDR3 is 15 residues. Germline CDR1 and CDR2: SGHVS and FQNEAQ. The record originates from a study of cytomegalovirus exposure and HLA in healthy donors. Study as a whole: An analysis done earlier identified fewer than 140 million unique TCR beta sequences from 190 million or so T cells. Study outcomes and limitations: The authors judged a highly shared variant cluster likely a sequencing artifact. A later analysis found common viral pathogens apparently linked to several of the most significant clusters.

Sequenced material: PBMCs. The chain uses TRBV7-8 and TRBJ2-7; 7 positions agree with TRBD2. The receptor comes from a young man in good health and CMV-seronegative. Here the CDR3 reads CASSPGWREHPEQYF. The CDR3 DNA is TGTGCCAGCAGCCCCGGGTGGCGGGAGCACCCCGAGCAGTACTTC.